This entry is about one TCR beta chain. No antigen is known for it. TCRdb ran MiXCR on the 5' RACE reads and lists one entry per CDR3 protein. This table has hundreds of thousands of distinct CDR3 sequences, approximately 15% appearing once. This sample is part of a study of T-cell memory formation after mild COVID-19. General study findings and limits: Later expanders leaned toward CD4+, whereas clones contracting from day 15 to 85 were balanced CD4/CD8. Pre-infection memory harbored some responding clones, suggesting cross-reactive memory joined.

V dropped 0 bases and J dropped 0 bases, with 9 bases sitting between them. The CDR3 has 16 residues. The germline V gene has CDR1 SGDLS and CDR2 YYNGEE. This TCR derives from a man aged 18 to 30 who had mild COVID-19 (a few samples of this study predate the infection). Cell type and time point are not known. Sequenced: PBMCs or a T cell subset sorted from them (not recorded which). The genes are TRBV9 and TRBJ2-2, with D possibly TRBD2 on 6 matching bases. The CDR3 region is CASSVGGGTNTGELFF. The CDR3 coding sequence is TGTGCCAGCAGCGTAGGCGGAGGGACGAACACCGGGGAGCTGTTTTTT. Full variable domain (missing parts from reference TRBV9 and TRBJ2-2): DSGVTQTPKHLITATGQRVTLRCSPRSGDLSVYWYQQSLDQGLQFLIQYYNGEERAKGNILERFSAQQFPDLHSELNLSSLELGDSALYFCASSVGGGTNTGELFFGEGSRLTVL.